The 3 T cell receptor beta chains presented below share a single source sample, sequenced in a study of blood T cell repertoires in COVID-19. Using immunoSEQ multiplex PCR, the repertoire was profiled, and TCRdb retains in-frame clones only, with some absent. This repertoire shows roughly 42,000 clones, 70% to 85% found once; its top ten account for 12%. Material for sequencing was peripheral blood. These receptors all stem from a human donor in a cohort sampled during active COVID-19.

The V and J genes are TRBV5-1 and TRBJ1-2, with D tentatively TRBD1 (5 bases). Germline values: CDR1 SGHRS, CDR2 YFSETQ. This CDR3 region has 14 residues. V dropped 0 bases and J dropped 1 base, with 7 bases sitting between them. The DNA for the CDR3 is TGCGCCAGCAGCTTGGTGCAGGGTAACTATGGCTACACCTTC. Amino acid sequence: CASSLVQGNYGYTF. Full variable domain (outside the CDR3, taken from reference TRBV5-1 and TRBJ1-2): KAGVTQTPRYLIKTRGQQVTLSCSPISGHRSVSWYQQTPGQGLQFLFEYFSETQRNKGNFPGRFSGRQFSNSRSEMNVSTLELGDSALYLCASSLVQGNYGYTFGSGTRLTVV.

The chain links TRBV5-1 to TRBJ1-2, with a possible D match to TRBD1 (5 bases). Between the trimmed V and J ends, which lost 8 bases and 1 base, there was a span of 15 bases. CDR3 length: 14 residues. The germline gives CDR1 SGHRS, CDR2 YFSETQ. CDR3 sequence: CASYPGEINYGYTF. The CDR3 region has the DNA TGCGCCAGTTACCCGGGGGAGATTAACTATGGCTACACCTTC.

The chain combines TRBV19 with TRBJ1-2; the D gene is possibly TRBD1 (5 bases). The CDR3 loop spans 14 amino acids. The germline gives CDR1 LNHDA, CDR2 SQIVND (reference sequence). V dropped 3 bases and J dropped 8 bases, with 16 bases sitting between them. The chain's CDR3 is CASSIGTPSAGYTF. In nucleotides, the CDR3 is TGTGCCAGTAGTATCGGGACTCCCTCGGCCGGCTACACCTTC.